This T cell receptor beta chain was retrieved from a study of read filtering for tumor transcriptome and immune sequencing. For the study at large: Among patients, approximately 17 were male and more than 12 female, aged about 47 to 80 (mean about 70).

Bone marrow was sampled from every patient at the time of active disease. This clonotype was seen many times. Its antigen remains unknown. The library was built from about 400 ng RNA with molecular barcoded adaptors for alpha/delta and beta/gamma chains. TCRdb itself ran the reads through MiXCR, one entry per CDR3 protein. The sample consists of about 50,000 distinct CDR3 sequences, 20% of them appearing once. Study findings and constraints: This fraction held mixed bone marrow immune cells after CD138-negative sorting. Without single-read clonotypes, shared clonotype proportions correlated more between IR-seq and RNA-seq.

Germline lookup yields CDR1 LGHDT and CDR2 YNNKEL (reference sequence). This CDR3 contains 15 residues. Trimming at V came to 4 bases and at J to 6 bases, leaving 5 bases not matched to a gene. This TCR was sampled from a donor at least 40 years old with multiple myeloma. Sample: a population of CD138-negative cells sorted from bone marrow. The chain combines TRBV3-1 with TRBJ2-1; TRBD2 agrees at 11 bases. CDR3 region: CASSPHSGRANEQFF. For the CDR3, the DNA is TGTGCCAGCAGCCCCCATAGCGGGAGGGCCAATGAGCAGTTCTTC.